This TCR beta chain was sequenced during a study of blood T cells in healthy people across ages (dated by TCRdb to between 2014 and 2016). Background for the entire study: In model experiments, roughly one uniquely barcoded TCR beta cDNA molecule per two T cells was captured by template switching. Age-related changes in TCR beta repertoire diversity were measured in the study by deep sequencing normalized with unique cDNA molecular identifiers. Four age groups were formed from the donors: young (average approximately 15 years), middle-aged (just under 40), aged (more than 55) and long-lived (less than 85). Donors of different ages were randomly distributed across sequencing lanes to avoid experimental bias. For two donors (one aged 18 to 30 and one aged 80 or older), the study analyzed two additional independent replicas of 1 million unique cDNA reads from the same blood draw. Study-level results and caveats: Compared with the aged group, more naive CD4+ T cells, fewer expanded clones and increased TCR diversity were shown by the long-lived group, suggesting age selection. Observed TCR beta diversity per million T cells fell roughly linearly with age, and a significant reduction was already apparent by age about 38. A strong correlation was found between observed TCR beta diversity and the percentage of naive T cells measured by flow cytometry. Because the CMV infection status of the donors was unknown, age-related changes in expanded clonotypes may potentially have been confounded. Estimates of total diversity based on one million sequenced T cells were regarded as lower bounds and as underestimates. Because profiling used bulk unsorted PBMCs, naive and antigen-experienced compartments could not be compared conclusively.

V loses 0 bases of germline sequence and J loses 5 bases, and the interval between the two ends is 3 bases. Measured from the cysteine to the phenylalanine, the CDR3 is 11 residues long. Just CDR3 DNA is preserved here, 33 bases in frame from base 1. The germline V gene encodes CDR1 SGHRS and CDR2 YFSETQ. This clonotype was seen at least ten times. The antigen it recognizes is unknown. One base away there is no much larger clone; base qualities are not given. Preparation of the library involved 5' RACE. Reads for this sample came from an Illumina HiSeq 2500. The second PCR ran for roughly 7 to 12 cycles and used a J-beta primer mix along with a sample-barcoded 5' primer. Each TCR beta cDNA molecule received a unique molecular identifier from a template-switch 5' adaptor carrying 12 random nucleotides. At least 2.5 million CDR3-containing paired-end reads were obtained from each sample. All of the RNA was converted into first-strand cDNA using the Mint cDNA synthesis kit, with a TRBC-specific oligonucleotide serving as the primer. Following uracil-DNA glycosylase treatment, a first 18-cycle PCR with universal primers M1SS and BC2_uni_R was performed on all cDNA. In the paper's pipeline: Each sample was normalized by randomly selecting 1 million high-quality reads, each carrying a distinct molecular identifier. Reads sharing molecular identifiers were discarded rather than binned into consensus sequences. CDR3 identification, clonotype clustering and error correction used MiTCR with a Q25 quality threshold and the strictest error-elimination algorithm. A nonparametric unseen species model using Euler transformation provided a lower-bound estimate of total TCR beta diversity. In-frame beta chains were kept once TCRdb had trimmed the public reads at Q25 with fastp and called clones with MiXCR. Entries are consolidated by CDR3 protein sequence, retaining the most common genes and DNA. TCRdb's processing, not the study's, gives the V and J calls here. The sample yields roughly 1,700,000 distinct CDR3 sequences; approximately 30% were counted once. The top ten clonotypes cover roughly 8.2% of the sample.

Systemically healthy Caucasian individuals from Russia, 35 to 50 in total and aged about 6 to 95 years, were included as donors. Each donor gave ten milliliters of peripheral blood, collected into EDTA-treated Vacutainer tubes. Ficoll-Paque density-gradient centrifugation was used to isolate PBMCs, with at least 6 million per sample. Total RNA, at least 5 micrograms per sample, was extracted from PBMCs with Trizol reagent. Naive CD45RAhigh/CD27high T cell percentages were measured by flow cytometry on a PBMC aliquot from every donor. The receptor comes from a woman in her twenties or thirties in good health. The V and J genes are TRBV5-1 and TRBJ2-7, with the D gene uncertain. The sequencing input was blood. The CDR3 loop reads CASSLDHEQYF. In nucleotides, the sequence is TGCGCCAGCAGCTTGGACCACGAGCAGTACTTC. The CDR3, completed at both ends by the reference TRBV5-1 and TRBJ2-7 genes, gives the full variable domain KAGVTQTPRYLIKTRGQQVTLSCSPISGHRSVSWYQQTPGQGLQFLFEYFSETQRNKGNFPGRFSGRQFSNSRSEMNVSTLELGDSALYLCASSLDHEQYFGPGTRLTVT.